The 20 T cell receptor beta chains listed next were all sequenced from one sample in a study of blood T cell repertoires in COVID-19. The repertoire was sequenced with immunoSEQ multiplex PCR; TCRdb's copy has only in-frame clones and lacks some. The sample includes approximately 210,000 clones, more than 70% seen only once; the top ten take 8.2%. The sequencing sample was made of peripheral blood. The receptors originated from a woman between 50 and 59 years old with acute or convalescent COVID-19.

This chain links TRBV6-1 with TRBJ2-1; 7 bases line up with TRBD2. Trimming at V came to 3 bases and at J to 4 bases, leaving 6 bases not matched to a gene. In germline, CDR1 is MNHNS, CDR2 SASEGT. The CDR3 spans 15 residues. The CDR3 DNA sequence: TGTGCCAGCAGTGAGGGGGGGGTGGGATACAATGAGCAGTTCTTC. Its protein product is CASSEGGVGYNEQFF.

The chain has TRBV5-1 and TRBJ1-1; D is possibly TRBD1 (5 bases). V lost 0 bases to trimming and J lost 1 base, with 7 bases between them. Per the germline V gene, CDR1 is SGHRS and CDR2 is YFSETQ. The length of the CDR3 is 14 residues. The CDR3 DNA reads as TGCGCCAGCAGCTTGGACGGGGGGAACACTGAAGCTTTCTTT. It yields the protein CASSLDGGNTEAFF.

V gene TRBV19 combines with J gene TRBJ2-1; no definite D call. Trimming stripped 11 bases from V and 4 bases from J, with 18 bases between. The germline V gene encodes CDR1 LNHDA and CDR2 SQIVND (reference sequence). The CDR3 runs 14 residues. CDR3 DNA sequence: TGTGCCGCCAGTCAAGTTCCAGGATACAATGAGCAGTTCTTC. It is translated as CAASQVPGYNEQFF.

The chain employs TRBV28 and TRBJ2-7; no reliable D call. Trimming stripped 6 bases from V and 0 bases from J, with 18 bases between. This CDR3 region has 16 residues. Germline CDR1 and CDR2: MDHEN and SYDVKM. CDR3 coding DNA: TGTGCCAGCAGCCCCCGCACGAACCTACTCTCCTACGAGCAGTACTTC. It yields the protein CASSPRTNLLSYEQYF.

The chain combines TRBV5-1 with TRBJ2-7, with TRBD1 matching 10 bases. V trimming: 4 bases; J trimming: 4 bases; junction bases outside the gene matches: 8. Germline CDR1 SGHRS, CDR2 YFSETQ. The CDR3 loop spans 15 amino acids. CDR3 nucleotide sequence: TGCGCCAGCAGCCCCCGGGCGGGACAGGGGTACGAGCAGTACTTC. Its translation is CASSPRAGQGYEQYF.

The chain has TRBV2 and TRBJ2-1, with D perhaps matching TRBD2 (6 bases). The V and J ends lost 6 bases and 6 bases respectively, with 15 bases between them. Germline lookup yields CDR1 SNHLY and CDR2 FYNNEI. CDR3 length: 14 residues. DNA for the CDR3: TGTGCCAGCAGGGAGGGCGCTAGCGCCAATGAGCAGTTCTTC. Amino acid sequence: CASREGASANEQFF.

This sequence joins TRBV29-1 and TRBJ2-1; the D gene is possibly TRBD2 (6 bases). Between the trimmed V and J ends, which lost 8 bases and 9 bases, there was a span of 14 bases. The CDR3 contains 11 residues. CDR1 is SQVTM and CDR2 is ANQGSEA in the germline V gene. In DNA, the CDR3 is TGCAGCTTCGGGAGAATGCGTGAGCAGTTCTTC. Protein sequence: CSFGRMREQFF.

In its sample, this clone was seen a few times. At the DNA level, this CDR3 is encoded by other sequences in the same sample as well. The V and J genes are TRBV15 and TRBJ2-1, with D possibly matching TRBD1 (5 bases). V dropped 1 base and J dropped 6 bases, with 10 bases sitting between them. Germline V gene sequence: CDR1 LNHNV, CDR2 YYDKDF (reference sequence). The CDR3 is 14 amino acids. The CDR3: CATSRGGRVNEQFF. The DNA for the CDR3 is TGTGCCACCAGCAGAGGCGGCAGGGTCAATGAGCAGTTCTTC.

The chain joins TRBV9 to TRBJ1-2; tentatively, D is TRBD1 (5 bases). The V gene's germline CDR1 is SGDLS and CDR2 YYNGEE. V dropped 4 bases and J dropped 4 bases, with 14 bases sitting between them. The CDR3 length is 14 residues. The CDR3 nucleotides are TGTGCCAGCAGCCCCCCCGGGGGTGGCTATGGCTACACCTTC. This translates into CASSPPGGGYGYTF.

The chain employs TRBV6-4 and TRBJ2-1; 9 nucleotides match TRBD2. Per germline, CDR1 MRHNA and CDR2 SNTAGT. This CDR3 comprises 16 residues. J gave up 6 bases and V 0 bases, and 6 bases lay outside the gene matches. The CDR3 DNA sequence: TGTGCCAGCAGTGACTCTGGGCTAGCGGGGTTCAATGAGCAGTTCTTC. Amino acid sequence: CASSDSGLAGFNEQFF.

The chain carries TRBV27 and TRBJ1-5, with 10 nucleotides matching TRBD1. Trimming removed 6 bases from V and 1 base from J; junction bases left unmatched: 6. The V gene's germline CDR1 is MNHEY and CDR2 SMNVEV (reference sequence). The CDR3 totals 16 residues. Written as DNA, the CDR3 is TGTGCCAGCAGCTGGACAGGGGGTATGAGCAATCAGCCCCAGCATTTT. It yields the protein CASSWTGGMSNQPQHF.

The genes are TRBV27 and TRBJ2-7; 12 nucleotides line up with TRBD2. The ends lost 5 bases at V and 6 bases at J; junction bases unmatched: 11. CDR3 length: 16 amino acids. Germline V gene sequence: CDR1 MNHEY, CDR2 SMNVEV (reference sequence). CDR3 sequence reads: CASSPRLAGAQSEQYF. The DNA for the CDR3 is TGTGCCAGCAGTCCCCGACTAGCGGGAGCTCAGAGCGAGCAGTACTTC.

CDR3 nucleotides: TGCGCCAGCAGGGGGACAGGGGGCAGGACTGAAGCTTTCTTT. This sequence encodes CASRGTGGRTEAFF. The chain joins TRBV10-2 to TRBJ1-1; 12 nucleotides agree with TRBD1. CDR1 WSHSY and CDR2 SAAADI come from the germline V gene. The CDR3 totals 14 residues. With V trimmed by 6 bases and J by 5 bases, 4 bases remained unmatched.

This chain joins TRBV7-2 and TRBJ2-2; D unclear. This CDR3 has 14 residues. The V and J ends lost 5 bases and 3 bases respectively, with 10 bases between them. Germline loops: CDR1 SGHTA, CDR2 FQGNSA. The CDR3 DNA reads as TGTGCCAGCAGCACTGGAGAGTACACCGGGGAGCTGTTTTTT. It translates to CASSTGEYTGELFF.

V gene TRBV11-2 combines with J gene TRBJ1-1; D possibly corresponds to TRBD1 (5 bases). Germline V gives CDR1 SGHAT, CDR2 FQNNGV. V lost 8 bases, J lost 0 bases, and 28 bases lay in between. This CDR3 comprises 19 residues. The CDR3 nucleotides read TGTGCCAGCTGGGAGAGGCCCCAGAGGGGACTTAGCTTGAACACTGAAGCTTTCTTT. The encoded protein is CASWERPQRGLSLNTEAFF. The full variable domain, its missing parts supplied by reference TRBV11-2 and TRBJ1-1, is EAGVAQSPRYKIIEKRQSVAFWCNPISGHATLYWYQQILGQGPKLLIQFQNNGVVDDSQLPKDRFSAERLKGVDSTLKIQPAKLEDSAVYLCASWERPQRGLSLNTEAFFGQGTRLTVV.

This clone was detected only once. The chain carries TRBV27 and TRBJ1-4; tentatively, D is TRBD1 (6 bases). V was trimmed by 6 bases and J by 3 bases, leaving 8 bases between them. The CDR3 runs 13 residues. Germline V gene sequence: CDR1 MNHEY, CDR2 SMNVEV (reference sequence). This chain's CDR3 is CASRQGSNEKLFF. The DNA for the CDR3 is TGTGCCAGCAGGCAGGGGTCTAATGAAAAACTGTTTTTT. Together with reference TRBV27 and TRBJ1-4, the CDR3 gives the full variable domain: EAQVTQNPRYLITVTGKKLTVTCSQNMNHEYMSWYRQDPGLGLRQIYYSMNVEVTDKGDVPEGYKVSRKEKRNFPLILESPSPNQTSLYFCASRQGSNEKLFFGSGTQLSVL.

This sequence joins TRBV29-1 and TRBJ1-1; no clear D gene. The CDR3 extends over 13 amino acids. The germline V gene encodes CDR1 SQVTM and CDR2 ANQGSEA. Trimming pared 8 bases from V and 0 bases from J, leaving 13 bases between. The CDR3 DNA reads as TGCAGCACCCTAGAGGCTATGAACACTGAAGCTTTCTTT. As protein: CSTLEAMNTEAFF.

This clone was seen once. The gene calls are TRBV2 and TRBJ1-5; maybe TRBD1 (6 bases). The germline V gene has CDR1 SNHLY and CDR2 FYNNEI. The CDR3 has 15 residues. V was shortened by 1 base and J by 5 bases, with 12 bases between the two germline ends. CDR3 in amino acids: CASSEEGGGDQPQHF. For the CDR3, the DNA is TGTGCCAGCAGTGAAGAGGGGGGGGGAGATCAGCCCCAGCATTTT.

This chain links TRBV4-2 with TRBJ2-7; 7 positions match TRBD2. This CDR3 is built from 15 residues. Germline-derived CDR1 and CDR2 are LGHNA and YNFKEQ. J was trimmed by 2 bases and V by 4 bases; bases with no gene match: 8. CDR3 bases: TGTGCCAGCAGCCCCGAAACCGGGAGGACCTACGAGCAGTACTTC. This sequence encodes CASSPETGRTYEQYF.

The rearrangement links TRBV7-3 to TRBJ2-7, with 9 bases that match TRBD2. CDR1 and CDR2 from the germline V gene are SGHTA and FQGTGA. The ends lost 2 bases at V and 4 bases at J; junction bases unmatched: 3. This CDR3 contains 14 residues. The CDR3 region has the DNA TGTGCCAGCAGCTTAGCGGGAGGGAAATACGAGCAGTACTTC. It encodes CASSLAGGKYEQYF. Based on the CDR3 plus reference TRBV7-3 and TRBJ2-7, the full variable domain is GAGVSQTPSNKVTEKGKYVELRCDPISGHTALYWYRQSLGQGPEFLIYFQGTGAADDSGLPNDRFFAVRPEGSVSTLKIQRTERGDSAVYLCASSLAGGKYEQYFGPGTRLTVT.